This T cell receptor (beta chain) was identified during a study of graft-versus-host responses after intestinal transplantation. Profiling relied on immunoSEQ multiplex PCR, and the TCRdb table lists in-frame clones only, not all of them. This table has over 100,000 clones, 85% to 95% appearing once. The CDR3 consists of 13 residues. Germline V CDR1 and CDR2: MGHDK, SYGVNS. V dropped 0 bases and J dropped 8 bases, with 10 bases sitting between them. A note on this clone: No antigen is known for it.

The sequencing used unstimulated CD4+ T cells sorted from spleen or lymph node cells, collected before intestinal transplant. The TCR originated in a human donor who received an intestinal transplant. The chain combines TRBV25-1 with TRBJ1-2; TRBD1 is a possible D gene (6 bases). CDR3 in amino acids: CASSEYRGGGYTF. Here the CDR3 DNA reads TGTGCCAGCAGTGAATATCGAGGGGGGGGCTACACCTTC.